This T cell receptor (beta chain) was sequenced during a study of T cells expressing NK-cell markers. CDR3 length equals 14 residues. In germline, CDR1 is DFQATT, CDR2 SNEGSKA (reference sequence). Reanalyzing the 5' RACE reads, TCRdb keeps one entry per CDR3 protein, without DNA. The repertoire table contains a few hundred thousand distinct CDR3 sequences. The chain recombines TRBV20-1 with TRBJ2-1; the TRBD2 assignment by TCRdb is unverifiable without DNA. The sequencing input was blood T cells: a sorted CD56 or NKG2C T cell subset, CD4+ or CD8+ T cells, or bulk PBMC T cells (not recorded which). This clonotype originated in a man between 18 and 29 years old in good health. The CDR3 loop reads CSAEGLADGDEQFF.